This T cell receptor (beta chain) is from a study of T cell responses to AZD1222 COVID-19 vaccine. The ends lost 8 bases at V and 2 bases at J; junction bases unmatched: 2. The CDR3 is 13 amino acids. Germline CDR1 ENHRY, CDR2 SYGVKD. Remarks on this clone: Its antigen is currently unknown.

Data came from immunoSEQ multiplex PCR; TCRdb stores just in-frame clones and leaves some out. The data contain 24,000 or so clones, roughly 84% of them singletons. Whole-study results and caveats: The sample set comprised mostly white British donors with more females, and clonal diversity was possibly underestimated. Regions left unmutated in variants are reportedly the target of nearly half of spike-specific TCRs.

This sequence was found in an adult who received the AZD1222 COVID-19 vaccine. This sample comprised peripheral blood, obtained 28 days after the second AZD1222 dose. V gene TRBV10-3 combines with J gene TRBJ2-2; 7 bases are shared with TRBD2. CDR3 sequence (DNA): TGTGCCATCCGGGGGGTTAACACCGGGGAGCTGTTTTTT. Its protein is CAIRGVNTGELFF.